This TCR beta chain was profiled in a study of cytomegalovirus exposure and HLA in healthy donors. Whole-study findings and limits: According to the study, around 180 TCR beta chains were cytomegalovirus-associated. Later work found most CMV-associated TCR beta chains apparently HLA-restricted. A later analysis associated some 18,000 TCR beta sequences with HLA alleles at a 0.05 false discovery rate.

Germline CDR1 is LNHDA and CDR2 is SQIVND (reference sequence). This CDR3 has 15 residues. V was cut by 1 base and J by 2 bases, with 11 bases left in between. The PCR employed 60 Vbeta primers together with 13 Jbeta primers. Generated by immunoSEQ multiplex PCR, the TCRdb table keeps only in-frame clones and is missing some. The sample has about 130,000 clones, around 82% seen once. About this clone itself: Antigen specificity is unknown.

The chain is built from TRBV19 and TRBJ1-2; no firm D call. This receptor was taken from a man aged 40-49 years in good health and CMV-seronegative. Specimen: PBMCs. Here the CDR3 reads CASSIGGNQNYGYTF. The CDR3 DNA follows: TGTGCCAGTAGTATAGGCGGGAACCAGAACTATGGCTACACCTTC.